Included here is one T cell receptor (beta chain) sequence, with context. Its specificity is unknown. Germline CDR1 SGHKS, CDR2 YYEKEE (reference sequence). The CDR3 is 12 residues long. V lost 6 bases, J lost 3 bases, and 9 bases lay in between. The data derive from a study of PD-L1 blockade in urothelial cancer. Study-wide background: In about 2014, patients got going on atezolizumab, taking 1,200 mg intravenously every 3 weeks. Study outcomes and limitations: Below-median pretreatment blood TCR clonality was a predictor of better survival.

The repertoire was sequenced with immunoSEQ multiplex PCR; TCRdb's copy has only in-frame clones and lacks some. This sample has fewer than 55,000 clones, with 82% found just once. This sequence originates from a man between 70 and 80 years old with urothelial cancer. This chain uses TRBV5-5 with TRBJ1-1, with D unclear. The material was PBMCs, obtained around atezolizumab (anti-PD-L1) treatment. The CDR3 nucleotides read TGTGCCAGCAAACCCCCGGACACTGAAGCTTTCTTT. Protein product: CASKPPDTEAFF.